This T cell receptor beta chain was sequenced for a study of cytomegalovirus exposure and HLA in healthy donors. Study-wide findings and caveats: Productive rates of about 87% or about 30% were seen for most TCR beta V segments in an earlier analysis. Solely CMV serostatus was available to characterize immune exposure. There were some V segments, including TRBV6-2 and TRBV6-3, excluded as indistinguishable.

This clone was counted a few times. The antigen is unknown. V lost 0 bases, J lost 4 bases, and 13 bases lay in between. In germline, CDR1 is SGHRS, CDR2 YFSETQ. CDR3 length: 16 amino acids. Primers: 60 Vbeta forward and 13 Jbeta reverse. The data were produced by immunoSEQ multiplex PCR, yet TCRdb's version contains in-frame clones alone and is incomplete. The sample lists some 170,000 clones; over 75% were seen once. Sequenced: PBMCs. V is TRBV5-1 and J is TRBJ2-2, with a possible D match to TRBD2 (6 bases). This TCR derives from a man between 35 and 55 years old in good health and CMV-seropositive. The CDR3 DNA reads as TGCGCCAGCAGCTTGGGCAGAGGGACTCCCACCGGGGAGCTGTTTTTT. This gives the protein CASSLGRGTPTGELFF.